This record looks at one T cell receptor beta chain sequence and its context. Its cognate antigen is unknown. The germline gives CDR1 LNHDA, CDR2 SQIVND (reference sequence). With 3 bases clipped from V and 5 bases from J, the junction kept 8 bases outside the gene matches. This CDR3 region has 17 residues. This record comes from a study of T cell responses to AZD1222 COVID-19 vaccine. Study-level points and caveats: Seropositive status at baseline applied to only five to seven AZD1222 recipients.

The assay was immunoSEQ multiplex PCR, and TCRdb's table has in-frame clones only and misses some. The sample includes 160,000 or so clones, roughly nine tenths of them seen just once. The chain links TRBV19 to TRBJ1-6; 9 nucleotides line up with TRBD1. Specimen: peripheral blood, collected on day 0 of MenACWY control vaccination. The clonotype was recovered from an adult in good health. The CDR3 loop is CASSMDPGTGHNSPLHF. The CDR3 region has the DNA TGTGCCAGTAGTATGGACCCCGGGACAGGGCATAATTCACCCCTCCACTTT.